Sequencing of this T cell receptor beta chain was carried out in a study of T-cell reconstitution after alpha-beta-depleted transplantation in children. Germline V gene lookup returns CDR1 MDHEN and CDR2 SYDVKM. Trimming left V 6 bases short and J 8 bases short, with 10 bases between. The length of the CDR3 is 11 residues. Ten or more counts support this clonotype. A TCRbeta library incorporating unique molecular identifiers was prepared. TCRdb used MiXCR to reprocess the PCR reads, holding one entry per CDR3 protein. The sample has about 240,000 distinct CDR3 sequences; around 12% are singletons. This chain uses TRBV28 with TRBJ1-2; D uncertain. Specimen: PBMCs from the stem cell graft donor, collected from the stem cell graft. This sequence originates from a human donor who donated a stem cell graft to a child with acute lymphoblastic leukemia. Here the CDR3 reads CASSWGGGYTF. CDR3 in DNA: TGTGCCAGCAGCTGGGGTGGCGGCTACACCTTC.